This TCR beta chain was sequenced during a study of cytomegalovirus exposure and HLA in healthy donors. Overall study: Within an early data release were around 87 million unique TCRs drawn from HLA-typed donors.

A multiplex PCR was run with 60 Vbeta primers and 13 Jbeta primers. Using immunoSEQ multiplex PCR, the repertoire was profiled, and TCRdb retains in-frame clones only, with some absent. The repertoire holds about 220,000 clones, about 81% seen once, with about 6.4% in the top ten. General study findings and limits: Sequencing probably produced one cluster of sequence variants that were highly shared. Later analysis demonstrated an association between a missense DCLRE1C variant and TCR beta V- and J-gene trimming. Cytomegalovirus status was reportedly diagnosed by the classifier with high specificity and sensitivity.

This clone was seen a single time. Its specificity is not known. V lost 3 bases to trimming and J lost 1 base, with 15 bases between them. The germline V gene encodes CDR1 KGHSH and CDR2 LQKENI. This CDR3 is built from 16 residues. The chain has TRBV18 and TRBJ2-5; a weak D match, TRBD2 (6 bases). The specimen sequenced was PBMCs. This clonotype originated in a man aged 35 to 55 in good health and CMV-seropositive. The DNA of the CDR3 is TGTGCCAGCTCACCGTCCCAGATAGCGGCCCAAGAGACCCAGTACTTC. Amino acid sequence: CASSPSQIAAQETQYF.